The source of this T cell receptor (beta chain) is a study of CD8+ T cells in alopecia areata (dated by TCRdb to the late 2010s). Study-level background: Treated patients were enrolled in an open-label pilot trial of oral tofacitinib at 5 to 10 mg twice daily for moderate-to-severe alopecia areata. Patients stayed on tofacitinib for 6 to 18 months and then had 6 months of follow-up off drug so that delayed response and recurrence could be assessed. High-throughput TCRbeta sequencing was used to examine T cell clonal expansion in alopecia areata in both the C3H/HeJ mouse model and human patients. Human TCRbeta sequencing covered scalp tissue and sorted CD4+ and CD8+ peripheral blood T cells from patchy and totalis/universalis alopecia areata patients and healthy controls. Patients on tofacitinib were biopsied at baseline and after 4 and 24 weeks of treatment, and several of the patients also had a later scalp biopsy. Clonality in the scalp was compared among normal scalp (n=4), patchy alopecia areata scalp (n=8), and alopecia totalis/universalis scalp (n=8). RNA was obtained with the PAXgene miRNA kit for fixed scalp, the miRNeasy kit for PBMCs, and the RNeasy kit for mouse skin. immunoSEQ multiplex PCR using 35 Vbeta forward primers and 13 Jbeta reverse primers was used to amplify TCRbeta CDR3 regions.

The library was prepared using the immunoSEQ multiplex PCR assay. RNA was extracted from all samples and reverse transcribed into cDNA, which served as template for TCR sequencing. SuperScript III was used to make first-strand cDNA, primed with a 2:1 mix of oligo-dT and random hexamers. A synthetic immune receptor repertoire was used to measure amplification bias, and any remaining bias was corrected computationally. The study's processing was this. Raw reads were preprocessed for error removal, and CDR3 was defined according to IMGT conventions as running from the conserved cysteine to phenylalanine. To get clonality, Shannon entropy was normalized by log2 of the number of productive unique TCRs and the result was subtracted from 1. Whether scalp clones were CD4 or CD8 was inferred by matching scalp TCRbeta sequences against CD4 and CD8 repertoires sorted from blood. Imported from immuneACCESS, the table was reduced by TCRdb to in-frame sequences with V and J called. These copies leave out some clones; in studies compared against another copy, an unresolved V gene accounts for under half, and the cause of the remainder is not known. V, J and clone size derive from that table, while D and trimming were established from the DNA sequence. This sample gives more than 95,000 clones in total; around two fifths of them show up just once. The ten largest clones represent 3.1% of the sample.

As to this clone: Its antigen is currently not known. No base quality values were provided; no much bigger clone lies one nucleotide off.

Peripheral blood and lesional scalp punch biopsies were obtained from patients with alopecia areata. PBMCs were isolated by density centrifugation and stained for CD3, CD4 and CD8, after which CD4+ and CD8+ T cells were sorted on a FACSAria. Overall study outcomes, separate from this receptor: Shared TCR sequences between patients were less evident than in mice, which may be partly attributable to HLA diversity in the patient population. Scalp TCR repertoire analysis is complicated because resident alphabeta T cells in normal human skin are also sequenced, whereas mouse skin is dominated by gammadelta T cells. Compared with normal scalp, lesional scalp had higher clonality and more expanded CD8+ clones, particularly in alopecia totalis/universalis, a pattern that suggests antigenic drive.

CDR1 and CDR2, per the germline V gene, are SQVTM and ANQGSEA. From the cysteine through the phenylalanine, the CDR3 covers 13 amino acids. Solely the CDR3 DNA is kept, with 39 bases framed from the first base. Germline trimming amounts to 0 bases on V and 4 bases on J, with 2 as the count of junction bases outside the gene matches. Here the chain combines TRBV29-1 and TRBJ1-1; 7 bases in between match TRBD1. The sample consisted of CD4+ T cells sorted from blood. The sequence was obtained from a human donor with alopecia areata. The CDR3 corresponds to CSVEDRGSTEAFF. The DNA sequence reads TGCAGCGTTGAAGACAGGGGGAGCACTGAAGCTTTCTTT.